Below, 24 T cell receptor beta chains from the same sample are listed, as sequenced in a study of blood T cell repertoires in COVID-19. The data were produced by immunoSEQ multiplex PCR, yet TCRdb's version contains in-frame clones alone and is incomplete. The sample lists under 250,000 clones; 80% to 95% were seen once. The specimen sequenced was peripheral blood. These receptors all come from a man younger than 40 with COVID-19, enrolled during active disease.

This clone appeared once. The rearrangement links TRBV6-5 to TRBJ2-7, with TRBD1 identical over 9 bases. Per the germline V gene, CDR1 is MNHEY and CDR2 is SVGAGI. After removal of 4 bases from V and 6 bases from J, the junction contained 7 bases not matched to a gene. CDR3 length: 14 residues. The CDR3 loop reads CASSLGQGLGEQYF. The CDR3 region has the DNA TGTGCCAGCAGTTTGGGACAGGGTCTCGGCGAGCAGTACTTC.

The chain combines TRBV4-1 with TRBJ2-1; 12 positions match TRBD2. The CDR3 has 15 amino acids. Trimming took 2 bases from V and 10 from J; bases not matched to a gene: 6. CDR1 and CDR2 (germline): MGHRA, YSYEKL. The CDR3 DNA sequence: TGCGCCAGCAGCCAATCTAGCGGGGGGGCCGGGGAGCAGTTCTTC. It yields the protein CASSQSSGGAGEQFF.

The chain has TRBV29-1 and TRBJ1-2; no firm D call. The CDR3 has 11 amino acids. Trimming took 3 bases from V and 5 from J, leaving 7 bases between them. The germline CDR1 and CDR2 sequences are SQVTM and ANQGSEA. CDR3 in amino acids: CSVDSGYGYTF. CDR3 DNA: TGCAGCGTTGATTCGGGGTATGGCTACACCTTC.

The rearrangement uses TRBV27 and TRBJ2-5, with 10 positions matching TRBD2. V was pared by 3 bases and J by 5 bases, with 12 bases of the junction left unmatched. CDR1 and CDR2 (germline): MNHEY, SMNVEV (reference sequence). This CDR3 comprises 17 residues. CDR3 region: CASSFYPLAGALETQYF. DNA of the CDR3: TGTGCCAGCAGTTTCTATCCGCTAGCGGGGGCCTTGGAGACCCAGTACTTC.

DNA of the CDR3: TGTGCCAGCAGTTACTCTGGGTCGGGGCAGTACTTC. Protein: CASSYSGSGQYF. The chain combines TRBV6-5 with TRBJ2-7; D is unresolved. V was shortened by 0 bases and J by 9 bases, with 9 bases between the two germline ends. The CDR3 spans 12 residues. From germline, CDR1 is MNHEY and CDR2 SVGAGI.

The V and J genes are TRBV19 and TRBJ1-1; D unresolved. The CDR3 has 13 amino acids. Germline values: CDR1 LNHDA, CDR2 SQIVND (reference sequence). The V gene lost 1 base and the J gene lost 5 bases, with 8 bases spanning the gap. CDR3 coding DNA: TGTGCCAGTAGTATAGTTGAGGGAACTGAAGCTTTCTTT. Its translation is CASSIVEGTEAFF.

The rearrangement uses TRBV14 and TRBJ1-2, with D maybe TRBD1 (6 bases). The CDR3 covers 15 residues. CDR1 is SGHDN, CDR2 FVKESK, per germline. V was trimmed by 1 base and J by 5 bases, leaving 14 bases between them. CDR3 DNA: TGTGCCAGCAGCCAAGTCGCAGGGGAATCGTATGGCTACACCTTC. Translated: CASSQVAGESYGYTF.

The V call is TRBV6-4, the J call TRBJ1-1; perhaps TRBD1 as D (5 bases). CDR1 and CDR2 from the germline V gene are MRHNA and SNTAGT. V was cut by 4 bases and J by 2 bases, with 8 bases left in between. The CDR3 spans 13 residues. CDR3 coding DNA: TGTGCCAGCAGTGCAGACAGAAACACTGAAGCTTTCTTT. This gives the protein CASSADRNTEAFF.

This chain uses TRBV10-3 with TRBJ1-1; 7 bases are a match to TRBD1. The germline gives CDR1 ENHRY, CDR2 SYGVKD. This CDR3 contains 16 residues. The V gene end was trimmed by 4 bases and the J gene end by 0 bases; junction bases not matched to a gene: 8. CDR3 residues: CAISGPGQSMNTEAFF. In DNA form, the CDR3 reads TGTGCCATCAGTGGCCCGGGACAGAGCATGAACACTGAAGCTTTCTTT.

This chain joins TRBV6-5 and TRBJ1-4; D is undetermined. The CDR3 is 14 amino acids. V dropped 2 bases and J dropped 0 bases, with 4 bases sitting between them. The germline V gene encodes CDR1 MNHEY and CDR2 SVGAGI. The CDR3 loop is CASSYTPTNEKLFF. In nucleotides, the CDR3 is TGTGCCAGCAGTTACACTCCAACTAATGAAAAACTGTTTTTT.

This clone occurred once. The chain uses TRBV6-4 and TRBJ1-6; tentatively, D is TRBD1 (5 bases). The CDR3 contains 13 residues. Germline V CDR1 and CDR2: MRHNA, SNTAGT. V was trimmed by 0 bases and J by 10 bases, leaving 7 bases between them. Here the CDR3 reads CASSDSQDSPLHF. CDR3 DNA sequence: TGTGCCAGCAGTGACTCACAGGACTCACCCCTCCACTTT.

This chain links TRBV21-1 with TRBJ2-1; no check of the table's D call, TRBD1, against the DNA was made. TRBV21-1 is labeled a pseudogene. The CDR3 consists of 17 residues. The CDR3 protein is CASSKEVTGGNYNEQFF. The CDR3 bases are TGTGCCAGCAGCAAAGAAGTTACAGGGGGAAACTACAATGAGCAGTTCTTC.

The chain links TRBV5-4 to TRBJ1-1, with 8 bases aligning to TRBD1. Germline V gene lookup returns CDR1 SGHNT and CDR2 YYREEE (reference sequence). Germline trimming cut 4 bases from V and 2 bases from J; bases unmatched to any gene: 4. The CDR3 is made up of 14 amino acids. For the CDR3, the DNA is TGTGCCAGCAGCCCAGGGGGCATCAACACTGAAGCTTTCTTT. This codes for CASSPGGINTEAFF. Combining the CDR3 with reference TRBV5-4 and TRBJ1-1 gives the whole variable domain ETGVTQSPTHLIKTRGQQVTLRCSSQSGHNTVSWYQQALGQGPQFIFQYYREEENGRGNFPPRFSGLQFPNYSSELNVNALELDDSALYLCASSPGGINTEAFFGQGTRLTVV.

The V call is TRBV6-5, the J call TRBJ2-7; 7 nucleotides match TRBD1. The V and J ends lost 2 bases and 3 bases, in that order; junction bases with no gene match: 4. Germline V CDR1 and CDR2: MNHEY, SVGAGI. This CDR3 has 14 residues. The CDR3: CASSYDRDIYEQYF. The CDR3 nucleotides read TGTGCCAGCAGTTACGACAGGGACATCTACGAGCAGTACTTC.

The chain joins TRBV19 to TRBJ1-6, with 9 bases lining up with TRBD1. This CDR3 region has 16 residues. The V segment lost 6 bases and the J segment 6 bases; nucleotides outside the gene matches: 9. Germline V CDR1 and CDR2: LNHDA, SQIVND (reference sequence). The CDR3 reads CASSRKDRGGNSPLHF. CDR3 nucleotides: TGTGCCAGTAGCCGCAAGGACAGGGGTGGTAATTCACCCCTCCACTTT.

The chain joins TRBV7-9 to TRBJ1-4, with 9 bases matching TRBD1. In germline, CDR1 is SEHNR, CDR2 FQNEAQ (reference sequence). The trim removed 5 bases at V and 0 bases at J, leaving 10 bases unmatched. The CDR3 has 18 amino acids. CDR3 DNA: TGTGCCAGCAGCCCAGGAGGGACAGGGCCTGCAACTAATGAAAAACTGTTTTTT. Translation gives CASSPGGTGPATNEKLFF.

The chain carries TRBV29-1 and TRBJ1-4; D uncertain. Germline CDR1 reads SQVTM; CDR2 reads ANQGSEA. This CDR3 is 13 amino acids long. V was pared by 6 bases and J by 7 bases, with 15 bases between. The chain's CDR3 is CSVARTEGEKLFF. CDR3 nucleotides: TGCAGCGTCGCCCGGACGGAGGGTGAAAAACTGTTTTTT.

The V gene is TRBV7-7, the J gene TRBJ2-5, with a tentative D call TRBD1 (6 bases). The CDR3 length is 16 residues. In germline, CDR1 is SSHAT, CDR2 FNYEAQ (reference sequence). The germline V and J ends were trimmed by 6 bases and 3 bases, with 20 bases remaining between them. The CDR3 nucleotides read TGTGCCAGCAGTCCCCGCCCCAGGGGCTCAAAAGAGACCCAGTACTTC. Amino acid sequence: CASSPRPRGSKETQYF.

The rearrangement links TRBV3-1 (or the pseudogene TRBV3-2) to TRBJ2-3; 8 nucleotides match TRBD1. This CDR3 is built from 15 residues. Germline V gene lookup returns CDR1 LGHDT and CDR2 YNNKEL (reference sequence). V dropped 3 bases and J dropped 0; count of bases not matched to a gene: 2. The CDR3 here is CASSHGQGSTDTQYF. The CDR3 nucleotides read TGTGCCAGCAGCCACGGACAGGGAAGCACAGATACGCAGTATTTT.

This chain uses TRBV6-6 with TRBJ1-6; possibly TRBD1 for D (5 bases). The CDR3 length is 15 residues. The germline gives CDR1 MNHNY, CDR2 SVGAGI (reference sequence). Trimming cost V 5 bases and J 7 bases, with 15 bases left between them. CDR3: CASSTAGRDNSPLHF. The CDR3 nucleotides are TGTGCCAGCAGTACAGCCGGGAGGGACAATTCACCCCTCCACTTT.

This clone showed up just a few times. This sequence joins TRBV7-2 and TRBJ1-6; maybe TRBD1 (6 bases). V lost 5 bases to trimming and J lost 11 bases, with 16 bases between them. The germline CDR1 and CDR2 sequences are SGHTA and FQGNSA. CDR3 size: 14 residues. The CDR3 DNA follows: TGTGCCAGCAGCGTGGGACAAATTAGCGCACCCCTCCACTTT. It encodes CASSVGQISAPLHF. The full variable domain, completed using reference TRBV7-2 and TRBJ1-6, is GAGVSQSPSNKVTEKGKDVELRCDPISGHTALYWYRQSLGQGLEFLIYFQGNSAPDKSGLPSDRFSAERTGGSVSTLTIQRTQQEDSAVYLCASSVGQISAPLHFGNGTRLTVT.

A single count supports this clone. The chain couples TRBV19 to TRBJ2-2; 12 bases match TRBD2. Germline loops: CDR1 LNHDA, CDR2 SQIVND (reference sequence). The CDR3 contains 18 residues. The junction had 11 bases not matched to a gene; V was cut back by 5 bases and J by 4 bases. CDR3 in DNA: TGTGCCAGTAGTGCCACTAGCGGGGGGCCCACGGGCACCGGGGAGCTGTTTTTT. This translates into CASSATSGGPTGTGELFF.

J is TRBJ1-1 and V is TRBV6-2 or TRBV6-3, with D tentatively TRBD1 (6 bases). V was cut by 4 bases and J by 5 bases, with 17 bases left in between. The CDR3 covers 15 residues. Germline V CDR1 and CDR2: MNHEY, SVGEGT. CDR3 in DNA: TGTGCCAGCAGTTCCGTTACAGGGCTCGCGACTGAAGCTTTCTTT. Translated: CASSSVTGLATEAFF.

CDR3 sequence reads: CASSLDRESEQYF. DNA of the CDR3: TGTGCCAGCAGCTTAGACAGGGAAAGCGAGCAGTACTTC. The J gene is TRBJ2-7, the V gene TRBV7-7; D may be TRBD1 (6 bases). This CDR3 contains 13 residues. Germline V gene lookup returns CDR1 SSHAT and CDR2 FNYEAQ (reference sequence). V was pared by 1 base and J by 6 bases, with 10 bases between.